Included here is one T cell receptor beta chain sequence, with context. No antigen is known for it. TCRdb re-called the 5' RACE reads with MiXCR, one entry per CDR3 protein. The table has hundreds of thousands of distinct CDR3 sequences, nearly 25% seen once. The sample comes from a study of T-cell memory formation after mild COVID-19. Study context: TCR clustering was largely donor specific. Study outcomes and limitations: The study found balanced CD4/CD8 in clones contracting day 15 to 85 and a CD4+ lean in later expanders.

V lost 0 bases and J lost 2, with 16 bases in between. This CDR3 region has 18 residues. CDR1 is MNHNS and CDR2 is SASEGT in the germline V gene. The TCR originated in an adult woman who had mild COVID-19 (a few samples of this study predate the infection). Cell type and time point are not known. The chain joins TRBV6-1 to TRBJ2-2; TRBD2 is a possible D gene (6 bases). Sequencing was performed on PBMCs or a T cell subset sorted from them (not recorded which). CDR3 DNA sequence: TGTGCCAGCAGTGAAGCCCTAGGACTAATCCTTAACACCGGGGAGCTGTTTTTT. Translation: CASSEALGLILNTGELFF.